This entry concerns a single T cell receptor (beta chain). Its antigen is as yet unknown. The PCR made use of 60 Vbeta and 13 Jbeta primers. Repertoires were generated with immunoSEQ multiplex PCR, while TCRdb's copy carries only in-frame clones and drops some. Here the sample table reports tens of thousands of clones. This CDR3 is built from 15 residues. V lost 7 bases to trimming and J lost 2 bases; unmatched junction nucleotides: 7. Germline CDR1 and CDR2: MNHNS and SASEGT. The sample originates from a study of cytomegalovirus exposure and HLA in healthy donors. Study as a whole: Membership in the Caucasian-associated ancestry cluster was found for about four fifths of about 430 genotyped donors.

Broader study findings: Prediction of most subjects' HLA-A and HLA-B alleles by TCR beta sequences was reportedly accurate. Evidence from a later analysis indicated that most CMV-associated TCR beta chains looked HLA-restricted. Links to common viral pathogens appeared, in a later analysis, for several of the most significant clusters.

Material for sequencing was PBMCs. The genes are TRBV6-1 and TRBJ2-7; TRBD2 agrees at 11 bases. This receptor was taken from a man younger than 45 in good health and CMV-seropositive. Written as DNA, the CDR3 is TGTGCCAGCACCCTAACTAGCGGGAGTGCCTACGAGCAGTACTTC. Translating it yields CASTLTSGSAYEQYF.